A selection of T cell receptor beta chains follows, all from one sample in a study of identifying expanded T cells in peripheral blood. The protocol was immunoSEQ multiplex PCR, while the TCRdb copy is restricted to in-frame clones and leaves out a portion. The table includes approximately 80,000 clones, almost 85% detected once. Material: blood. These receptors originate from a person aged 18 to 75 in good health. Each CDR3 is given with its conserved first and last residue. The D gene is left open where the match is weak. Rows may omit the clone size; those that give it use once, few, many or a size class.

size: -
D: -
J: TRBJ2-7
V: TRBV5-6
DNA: TGTGCCAGCAGCTCCGGACCTACCACGCAGTACTTC
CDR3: CASSSGPTTQYF

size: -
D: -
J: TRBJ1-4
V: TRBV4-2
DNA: TGTGCCAGCAGCCAAGTCAGTCAGGGAAGTGAAAAACTGTTTTTT
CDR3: CASSQVSQGSEKLFF

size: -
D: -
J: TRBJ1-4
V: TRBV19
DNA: TGTGCCAGTAGTGTCGGAGACACAACTAATGAAAAACTGTTTTTT
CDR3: CASSVGDTTNEKLFF

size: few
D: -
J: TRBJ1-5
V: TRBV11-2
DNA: TGTGCCAGCAGCTTGGGGATCAGCAATCAGCCCCAGCATTTT
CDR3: CASSLGISNQPQHF

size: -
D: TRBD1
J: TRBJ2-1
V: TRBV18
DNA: TGTGCCAGCTCACCAACGGGACAGGGGACCCACAATGAGCAGTTCTTC
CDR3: CASSPTGQGTHNEQFF

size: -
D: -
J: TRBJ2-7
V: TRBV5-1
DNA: TGCGCCAGCAGCTTGGCCGCAGGGGCATTCTACGAGCAGTACTTC
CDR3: CASSLAAGAFYEQYF

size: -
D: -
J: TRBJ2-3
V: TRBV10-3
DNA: TGTGCCATCAGTGATCGGGGTGATACGCAGTATTTT
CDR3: CAISDRGDTQYF

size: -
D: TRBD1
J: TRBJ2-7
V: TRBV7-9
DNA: TGTGCCAGCAGCCGATACTCCGGGACAGGGAGCTACGAGCAGTACTTC
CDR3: CASSRYSGTGSYEQYF

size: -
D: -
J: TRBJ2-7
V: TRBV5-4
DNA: TGTGCCAGCAGCTTGGAGGGGGACGGCTACGAGCAGTACTTC
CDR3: CASSLEGDGYEQYF

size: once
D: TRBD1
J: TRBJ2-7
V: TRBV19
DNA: TGTGCCAGTAGGTTGGGGACAGGGGTCCACGAGCAGTACTTC
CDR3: CASRLGTGVHEQYF

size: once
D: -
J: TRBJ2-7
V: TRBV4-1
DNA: TGCGCCAGCAGCCAAGGGCCTGGCTACGAGCAGTACTTC
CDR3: CASSQGPGYEQYF

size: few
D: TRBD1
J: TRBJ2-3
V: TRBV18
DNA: TGTGCCAGCTCACGTCTCCGGGACAGATACACAGATACGCAGTATTTT
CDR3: CASSRLRDRYTDTQYF

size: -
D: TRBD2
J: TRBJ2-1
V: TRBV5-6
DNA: TGTGCCAGCAGCTTGGAAGGTCCTAGCGGTTCCACCTACAATGAGCAGTTCTTC
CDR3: CASSLEGPSGSTYNEQFF

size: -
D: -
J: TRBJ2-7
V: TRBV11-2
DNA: TGTGCCAGCACTAACCGGGCTACGGCATCCTACGAGCAGTACTTC
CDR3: CASTNRATASYEQYF

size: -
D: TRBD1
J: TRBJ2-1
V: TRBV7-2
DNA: TGTGCCAGCAGCTTACGGGGACAGTACAATGAGCAGTTCTTC
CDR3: CASSLRGQYNEQFF

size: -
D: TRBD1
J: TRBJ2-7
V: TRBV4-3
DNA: TGCGCCAGCAGCCAAGTTTTCGGGACAGGTTCCTACGAGCAGTACTTC
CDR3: CASSQVFGTGSYEQYF

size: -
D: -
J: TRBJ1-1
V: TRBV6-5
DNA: TGTGCCAGCAGTTTAGGGGGACCGGGGAACACTGAAGCTTTCTTT
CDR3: CASSLGGPGNTEAFF

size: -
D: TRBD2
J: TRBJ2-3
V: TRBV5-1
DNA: TGCGCCAGCACCCAGAGTGCGGGGGATCGCACAGATACGCAGTATTTT
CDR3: CASTQSAGDRTDTQYF

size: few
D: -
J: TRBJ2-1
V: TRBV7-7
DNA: TGTGCTAGCAGCCTCGGACAGAACAATGAGCAGTTCTTC
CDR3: CASSLGQNNEQFF

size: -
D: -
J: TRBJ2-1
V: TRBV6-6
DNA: TGTGCCAGCAGTTATTTGTCGGTGGAGGGGAATGAGCAGTTCTTC
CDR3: CASSYLSVEGNEQFF

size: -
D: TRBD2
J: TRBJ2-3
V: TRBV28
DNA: TGTGCCAGCAGTTTTCCGGGAGGGGCGGATACGCAGTATTTT
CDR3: CASSFPGGADTQYF

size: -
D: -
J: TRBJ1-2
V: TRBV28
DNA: TGTGCCAGCAGTTTGCCCGGGGCGCTGGACTATGGCTACACCTTC
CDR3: CASSLPGALDYGYTF

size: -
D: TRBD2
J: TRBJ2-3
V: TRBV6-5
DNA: TGTGCCAGCAGTACCGGGACTAGCGTCTCGTTCAAGTATTTT
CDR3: CASSTGTSVSFKYF

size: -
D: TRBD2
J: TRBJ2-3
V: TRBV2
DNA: TGTGCCAGCAGTGACTCAGGACTAGCGGGAGGGTATACGCAGTATTTT
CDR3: CASSDSGLAGGYTQYF

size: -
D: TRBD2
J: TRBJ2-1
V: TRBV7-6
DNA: TGTGCCAGCAGCCCGGGACTACTCTCTCGGGAGCAGTTCTTC
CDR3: CASSPGLLSREQFF

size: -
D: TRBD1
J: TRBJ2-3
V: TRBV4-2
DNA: TGTGCCAGCAGCCAATACAGGGGAGCCACAGATACGCAGTATTTT
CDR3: CASSQYRGATDTQYF

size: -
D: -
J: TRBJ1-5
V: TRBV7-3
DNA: TGTGCCAGCAGCTTACAGGGGAGCAATCAGCCCCAGCATTTT
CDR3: CASSLQGSNQPQHF

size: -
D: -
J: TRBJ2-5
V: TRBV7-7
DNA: TGTGCTAGCAGCTTAGACAGAGAAGAGACCCAGTACTTC
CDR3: CASSLDREETQYF

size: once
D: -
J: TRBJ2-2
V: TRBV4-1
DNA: TGCGCCAGCAGCCTATACACAGGGCGCAACACCGGGGAGCTGTTTTTT
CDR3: CASSLYTGRNTGELFF

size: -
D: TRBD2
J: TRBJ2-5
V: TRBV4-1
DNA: TGCGCCAGCAGCCAAGCTTGGACTAGTCGAGGGGAGACCCAGTACTTC
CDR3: CASSQAWTSRGETQYF

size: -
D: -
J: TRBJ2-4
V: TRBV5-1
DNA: TGCGCCAGCAGCTTGGAGCCTAATGGAATAAACATTCAGTACTTC
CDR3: CASSLEPNGINIQYF

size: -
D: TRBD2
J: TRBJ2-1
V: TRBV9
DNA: TGTGCCAGCAGCGTAGGGGAGGGTTGGAGGAATGAGCAGTTCTTC
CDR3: CASSVGEGWRNEQFF

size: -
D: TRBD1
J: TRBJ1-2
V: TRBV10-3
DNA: TGTGCCATCAGTACGCAGGGGGCGCGTTATGGCTACACCTTC
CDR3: CAISTQGARYGYTF

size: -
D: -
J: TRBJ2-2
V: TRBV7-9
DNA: TGTGCCAGCAGCTTAAGGGGCCCGAACACCGGGGAGCTGTTTTTT
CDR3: CASSLRGPNTGELFF

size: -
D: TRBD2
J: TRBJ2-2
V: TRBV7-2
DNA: TGTGCCAGCAGCCCGGGGGGACTAGCGGTCACCGGGGAGCTGTTTTTT
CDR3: CASSPGGLAVTGELFF

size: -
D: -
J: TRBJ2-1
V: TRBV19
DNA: TGTGCCAGTAGTAACAATGAGCAGTTCTTC
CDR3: CASSNNEQFF

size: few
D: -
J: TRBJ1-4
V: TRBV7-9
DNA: TGTGCCAGCAGCTTAGAATTTGGTGAAAAACTGTTTTTT
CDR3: CASSLEFGEKLFF

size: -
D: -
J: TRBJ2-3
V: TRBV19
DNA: TGTGCCAGTAGTATAGAAGAGGGCACAGATACGCAGTATTTT
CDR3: CASSIEEGTDTQYF

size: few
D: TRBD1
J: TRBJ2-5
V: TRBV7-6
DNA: TGTGCCAGCAGCGTAACAGGGGGTCGGGAGACCCAGTACTTC
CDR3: CASSVTGGRETQYF

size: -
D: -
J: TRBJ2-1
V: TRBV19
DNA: TGTGCCACCCGAGAGGGGCAGGGGACCAGGTCGGGTTACAATGAGCAGTTCTTC
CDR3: CATREGQGTRSGYNEQFF

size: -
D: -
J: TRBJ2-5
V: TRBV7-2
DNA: TGTGCCAGCAGCTTAGAAGGCAGACCTCAAGAGACCCAGTACTTC
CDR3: CASSLEGRPQETQYF

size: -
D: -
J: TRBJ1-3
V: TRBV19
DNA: TGTGCCAGTAGTTCAGAAGCCTTCTCTGGAAACACCATATATTTT
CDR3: CASSSEAFSGNTIYF

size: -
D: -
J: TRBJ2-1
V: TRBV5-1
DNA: TGCGCCAGCAGCTCCCAGATGGGGGCGGGGTACAATGAGCAGTTCTTC
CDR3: CASSSQMGAGYNEQFF

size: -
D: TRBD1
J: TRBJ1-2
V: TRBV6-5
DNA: TGTGCCAGCAGTTACGGACAGGGTAATGGCTACACCTTC
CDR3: CASSYGQGNGYTF

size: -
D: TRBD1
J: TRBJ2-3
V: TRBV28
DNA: TGTGCCAGCAGTGATATAGGGACAGCCATAGGTACAGATACGCAGTATTTT
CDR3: CASSDIGTAIGTDTQYF

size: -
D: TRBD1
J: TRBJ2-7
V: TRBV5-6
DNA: TGTGCCAGCTCCTACAGGGGCGGCTTCTACGAGCAGTACTTC
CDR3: CASSYRGGFYEQYF

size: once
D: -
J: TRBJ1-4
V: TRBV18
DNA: TGTGCCAGCTCACCCCCGAAGAGAACTAATGAAAAACTGTTTTTT
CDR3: CASSPPKRTNEKLFF

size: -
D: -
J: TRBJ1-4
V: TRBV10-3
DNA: TGTGCCATCGGTCAAAATGAAAAACTGTTTTTT
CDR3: CAIGQNEKLFF

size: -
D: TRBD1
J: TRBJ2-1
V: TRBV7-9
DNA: TGTGCCGGGACAGGGGTCTACAATGAGCAGTTCTTC
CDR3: CAGTGVYNEQFF

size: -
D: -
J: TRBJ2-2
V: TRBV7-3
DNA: TGTGCCAGCAGCGGGGTCGGGGGTGTCACCGGGGAGCTGTTTTTT
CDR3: CASSGVGGVTGELFF

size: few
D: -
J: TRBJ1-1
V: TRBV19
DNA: TGTGCCAGTAGTATTAGAGGTTCGAACACTGAAGCTTTCTTT
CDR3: CASSIRGSNTEAFF

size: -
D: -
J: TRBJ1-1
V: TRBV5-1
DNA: TGCGCCAGCAAGGAGGTTAACACTGAAGCTTTCTTT
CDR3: CASKEVNTEAFF